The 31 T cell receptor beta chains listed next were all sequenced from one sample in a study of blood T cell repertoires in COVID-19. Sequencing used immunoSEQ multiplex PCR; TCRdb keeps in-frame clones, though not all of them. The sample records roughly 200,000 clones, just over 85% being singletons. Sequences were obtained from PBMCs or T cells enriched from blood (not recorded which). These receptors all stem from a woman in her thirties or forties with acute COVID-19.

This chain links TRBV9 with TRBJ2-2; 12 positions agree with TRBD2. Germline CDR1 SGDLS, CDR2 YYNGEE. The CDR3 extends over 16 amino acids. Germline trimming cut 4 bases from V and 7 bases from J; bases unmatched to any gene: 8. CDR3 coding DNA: TGTGCCAGCAGCCAGAGGACTAGCGGGGCGTTCGGGGAGCTGTTTTTT. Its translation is CASSQRTSGAFGELFF.

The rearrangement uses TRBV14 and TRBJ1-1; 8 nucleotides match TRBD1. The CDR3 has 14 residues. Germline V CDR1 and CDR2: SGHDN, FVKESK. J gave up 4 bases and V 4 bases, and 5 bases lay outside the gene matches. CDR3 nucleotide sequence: TGTGCCAGCAGCCTAGAACAGGGGGGCACTGAAGCTTTCTTT. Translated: CASSLEQGGTEAFF.

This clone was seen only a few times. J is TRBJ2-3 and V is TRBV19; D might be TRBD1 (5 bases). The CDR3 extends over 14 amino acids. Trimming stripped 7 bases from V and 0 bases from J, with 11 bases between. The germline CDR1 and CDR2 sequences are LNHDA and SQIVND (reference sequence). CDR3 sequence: CASKQEPSTDTQYF. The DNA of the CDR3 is TGTGCCAGTAAACAGGAGCCTAGCACAGATACGCAGTATTTT.

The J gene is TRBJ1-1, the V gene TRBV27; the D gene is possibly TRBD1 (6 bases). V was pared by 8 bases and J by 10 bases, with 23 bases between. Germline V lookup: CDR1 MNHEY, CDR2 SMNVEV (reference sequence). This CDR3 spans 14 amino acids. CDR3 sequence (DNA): TGTGCCAGCCATCCCTCAGGGGCCCCAGGGAGAGCTTTCTTT. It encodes CASHPSGAPGRAFF.

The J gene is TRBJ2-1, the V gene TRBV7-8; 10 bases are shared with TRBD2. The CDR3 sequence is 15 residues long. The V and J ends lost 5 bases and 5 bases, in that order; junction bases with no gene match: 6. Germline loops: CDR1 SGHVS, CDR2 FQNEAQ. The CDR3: CASSPSGGAHNEQFF. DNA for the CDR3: TGTGCCAGCAGCCCGAGCGGGGGGGCTCACAATGAGCAGTTCTTC. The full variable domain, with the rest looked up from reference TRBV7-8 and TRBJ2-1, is GAGVSQSPRYKVAKRGQDVALRCDPISGHVSLFWYQQALGQGPEFLTYFQNEAQLDKSGLPSDRFFAERPEGSVSTLKIQRTQQEDSAVYLCASSPSGGAHNEQFFGPGTRLTVL.

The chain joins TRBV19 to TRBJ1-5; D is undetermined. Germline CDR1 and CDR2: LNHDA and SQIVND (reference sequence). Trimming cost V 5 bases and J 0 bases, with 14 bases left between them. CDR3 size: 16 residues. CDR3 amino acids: CASSPRRSPSNQPQHF. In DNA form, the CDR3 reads TGTGCCAGTAGTCCACGGAGAAGCCCTAGCAATCAGCCCCAGCATTTT.

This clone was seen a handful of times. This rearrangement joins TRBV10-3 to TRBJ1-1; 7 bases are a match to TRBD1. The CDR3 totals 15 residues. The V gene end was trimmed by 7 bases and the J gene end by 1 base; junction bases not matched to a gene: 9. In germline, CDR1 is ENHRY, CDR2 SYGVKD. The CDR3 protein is CAITPGGPRNTEAFF. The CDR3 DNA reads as TGTGCCATCACGCCAGGGGGACCCAGGAACACTGAAGCTTTCTTT.

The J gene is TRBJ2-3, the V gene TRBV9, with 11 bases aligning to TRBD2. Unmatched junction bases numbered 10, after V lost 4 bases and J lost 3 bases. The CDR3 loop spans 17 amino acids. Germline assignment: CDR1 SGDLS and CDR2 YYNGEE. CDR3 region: CASSYTSTSGITDTQYF. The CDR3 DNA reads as TGTGCCAGCAGCTACACGTCGACTAGCGGGATAACAGATACGCAGTATTTT.

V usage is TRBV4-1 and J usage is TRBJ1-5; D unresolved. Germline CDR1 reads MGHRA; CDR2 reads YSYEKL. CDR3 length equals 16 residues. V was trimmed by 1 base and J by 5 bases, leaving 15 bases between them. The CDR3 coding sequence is TGCGCCAGCAGCCAAGGTTTCGCAGAATCGTATCAGCCCCAGCATTTT. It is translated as CASSQGFAESYQPQHF.

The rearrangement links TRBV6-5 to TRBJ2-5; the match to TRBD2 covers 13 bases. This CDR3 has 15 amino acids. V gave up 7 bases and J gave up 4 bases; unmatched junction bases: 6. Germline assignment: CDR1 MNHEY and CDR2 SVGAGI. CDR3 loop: CASTRTSGGTETQYF. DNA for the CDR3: TGTGCCAGCACCCGGACTAGCGGGGGAACAGAGACCCAGTACTTC.

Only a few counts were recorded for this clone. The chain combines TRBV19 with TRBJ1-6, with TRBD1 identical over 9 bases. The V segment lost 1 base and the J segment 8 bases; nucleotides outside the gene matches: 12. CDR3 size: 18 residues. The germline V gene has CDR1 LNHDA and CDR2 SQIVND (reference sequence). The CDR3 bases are TGTGCCAGTAGTATAGTCGGTCCCGGGACAGGGACGGATTCACCCCTCCACTTT. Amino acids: CASSIVGPGTGTDSPLHF.

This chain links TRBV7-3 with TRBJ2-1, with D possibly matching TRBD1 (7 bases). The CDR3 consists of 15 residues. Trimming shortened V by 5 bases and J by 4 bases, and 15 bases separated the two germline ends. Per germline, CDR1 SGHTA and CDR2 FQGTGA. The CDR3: CASSRTGDSYNEQFF. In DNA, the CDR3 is TGTGCCAGCAGCCGAACAGGGGACTCGTACAATGAGCAGTTCTTC. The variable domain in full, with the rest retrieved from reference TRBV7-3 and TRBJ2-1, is GAGVSQTPSNKVTEKGKYVELRCDPISGHTALYWYRQSLGQGPEFLIYFQGTGAADDSGLPNDRFFAVRPEGSVSTLKIQRTERGDSAVYLCASSRTGDSYNEQFFGPGTRLTVL.

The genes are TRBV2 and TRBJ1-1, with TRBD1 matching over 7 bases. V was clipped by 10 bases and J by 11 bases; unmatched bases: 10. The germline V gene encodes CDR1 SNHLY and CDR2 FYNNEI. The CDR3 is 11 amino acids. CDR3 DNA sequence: TGTGCCACTCGGAAAGACAGGGCCGCTTTCTTT. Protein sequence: CATRKDRAAFF.

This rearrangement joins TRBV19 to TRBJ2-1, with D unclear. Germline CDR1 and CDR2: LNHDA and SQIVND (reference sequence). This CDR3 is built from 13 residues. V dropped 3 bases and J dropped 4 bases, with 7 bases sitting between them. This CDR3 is CASSISGYNEQFF. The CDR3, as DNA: TGTGCCAGTAGTATTTCAGGATACAATGAGCAGTTCTTC.

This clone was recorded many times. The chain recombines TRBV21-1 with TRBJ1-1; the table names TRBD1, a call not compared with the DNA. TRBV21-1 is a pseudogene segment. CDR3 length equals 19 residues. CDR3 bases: TGTGCCAGCAGCCTCTATGGAGGACCGGGACAGGGGTCCCAGCCTGAAGCTTTCTTT. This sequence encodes CASSLYGGPGQGSQPEAFF.

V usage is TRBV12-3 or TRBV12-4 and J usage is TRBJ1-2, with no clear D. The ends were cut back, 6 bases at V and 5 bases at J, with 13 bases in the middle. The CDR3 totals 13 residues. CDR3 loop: CASSPFRVYGYTF. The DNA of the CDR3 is TGTGCCAGCAGCCCATTCCGGGTTTATGGCTACACCTTC.

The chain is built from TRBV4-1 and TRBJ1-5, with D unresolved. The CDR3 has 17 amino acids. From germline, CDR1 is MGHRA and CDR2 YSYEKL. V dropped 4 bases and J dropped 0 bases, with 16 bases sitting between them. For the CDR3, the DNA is TGCGCCAGCAGCCCCCTCTATGTTCCGTATAGCAATCAGCCCCAGCATTTT. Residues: CASSPLYVPYSNQPQHF.

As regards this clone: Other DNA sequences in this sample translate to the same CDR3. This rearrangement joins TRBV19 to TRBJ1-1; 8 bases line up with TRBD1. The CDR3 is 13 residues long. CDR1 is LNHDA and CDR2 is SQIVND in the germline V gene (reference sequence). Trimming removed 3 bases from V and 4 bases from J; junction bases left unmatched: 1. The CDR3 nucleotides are TGTGCCAGTAGTATTACAGGGGGCACTGAAGCTTTCTTT. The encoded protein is CASSITGGTEAFF.

The CDR3 here is CAWSVGGNQPQHF. The CDR3, as DNA: TGTGCCTGGAGTGTAGGGGGAAATCAGCCCCAGCATTTT. This chain joins TRBV30 and TRBJ1-5, with D maybe TRBD1 (6 bases). Germline CDR1 is GTSNPN and CDR2 is SVGIG (reference sequence). The V gene lost 0 bases and the J gene lost 4 bases, with 7 bases spanning the gap. The CDR3 has 13 residues.

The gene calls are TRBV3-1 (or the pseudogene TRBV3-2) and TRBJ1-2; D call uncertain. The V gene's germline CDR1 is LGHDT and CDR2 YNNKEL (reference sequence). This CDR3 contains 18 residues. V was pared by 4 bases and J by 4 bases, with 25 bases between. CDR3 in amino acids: CASSPRSKQTTLGYGYTF. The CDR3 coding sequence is TGTGCCAGCAGCCCCAGGTCCAAACAGACCACTCTGGGCTATGGCTACACCTTC.

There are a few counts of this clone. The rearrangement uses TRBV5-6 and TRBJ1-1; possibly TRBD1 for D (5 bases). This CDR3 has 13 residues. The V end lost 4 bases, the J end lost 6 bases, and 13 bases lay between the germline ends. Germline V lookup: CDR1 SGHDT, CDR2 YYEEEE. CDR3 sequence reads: CASSITLGPEAFF. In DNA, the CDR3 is TGTGCCAGCAGCATAACCTTGGGGCCTGAAGCTTTCTTT.

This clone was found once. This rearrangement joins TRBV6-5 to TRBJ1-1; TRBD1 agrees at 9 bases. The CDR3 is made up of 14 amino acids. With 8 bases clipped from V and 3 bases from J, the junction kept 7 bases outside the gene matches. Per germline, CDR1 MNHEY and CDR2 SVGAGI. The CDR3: CASGTGGLDTEAFF. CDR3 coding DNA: TGTGCCAGCGGTACAGGGGGCCTGGACACTGAAGCTTTCTTT.

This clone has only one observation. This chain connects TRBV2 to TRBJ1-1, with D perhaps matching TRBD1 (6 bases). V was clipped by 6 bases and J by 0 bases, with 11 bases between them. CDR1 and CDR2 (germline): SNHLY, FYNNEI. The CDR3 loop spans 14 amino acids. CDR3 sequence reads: CASRGAILNTEAFF. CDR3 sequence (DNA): TGTGCCAGCAGGGGGGCGATACTGAACACTGAAGCTTTCTTT. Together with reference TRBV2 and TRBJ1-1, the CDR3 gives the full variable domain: EPEVTQTPSHQVTQMGQEVILRCVPISNHLYFYWYRQILGQKVEFLVSFYNNEISEKSEIFDDQFSVERPDGSNFTLKIRSTKLEDSAMYFCASRGAILNTEAFFGQGTRLTVV.

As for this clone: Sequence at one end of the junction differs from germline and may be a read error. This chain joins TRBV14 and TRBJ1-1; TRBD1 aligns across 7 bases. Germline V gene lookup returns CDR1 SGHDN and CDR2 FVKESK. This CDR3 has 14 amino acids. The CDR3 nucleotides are TGTGCCAGCAGCCGCGCGACAGGGAACCCTGAAGCTTTCTTT. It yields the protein CASSRATGNPEAFF.

CDR3 protein: CSVADRGVGYTF. The CDR3 DNA sequence: TGCAGCGTCGCCGACAGGGGAGTAGGCTACACCTTC. The chain employs TRBV29-1 and TRBJ1-2; 8 bases map to TRBD1. This CDR3 has 12 residues. Germline V gene lookup returns CDR1 SQVTM and CDR2 ANQGSEA. Trimming removed 6 bases from V and 8 bases from J; junction bases left unmatched: 8.

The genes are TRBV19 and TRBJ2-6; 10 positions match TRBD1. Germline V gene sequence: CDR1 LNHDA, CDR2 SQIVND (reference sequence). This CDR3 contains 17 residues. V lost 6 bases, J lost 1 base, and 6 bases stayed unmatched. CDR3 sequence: CASSLPGQGSGANVLTF. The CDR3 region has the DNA TGTGCCAGTAGCCTGCCGGGACAGGGGTCTGGGGCCAACGTCCTGACTTTC.

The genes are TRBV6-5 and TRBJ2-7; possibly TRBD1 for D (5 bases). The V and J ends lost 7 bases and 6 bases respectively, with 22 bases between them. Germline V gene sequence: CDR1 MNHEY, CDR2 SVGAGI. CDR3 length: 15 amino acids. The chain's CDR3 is CASKKVTPGNVEQYF. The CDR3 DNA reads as TGTGCCAGCAAAAAGGTAACACCAGGGAACGTCGAGCAGTACTTC.

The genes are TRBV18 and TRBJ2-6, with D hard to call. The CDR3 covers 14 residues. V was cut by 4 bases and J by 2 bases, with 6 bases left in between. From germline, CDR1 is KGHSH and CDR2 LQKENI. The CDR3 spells CASSLTTGANVLTF. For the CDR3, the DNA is TGTGCCAGCTCACTCACAACTGGGGCCAACGTCCTGACTTTC.

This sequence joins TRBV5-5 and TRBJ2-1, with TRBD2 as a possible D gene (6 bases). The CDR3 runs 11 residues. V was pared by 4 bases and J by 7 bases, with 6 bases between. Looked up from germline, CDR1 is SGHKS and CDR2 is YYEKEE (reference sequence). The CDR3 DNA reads TGTGCCAGCAGCCGGGAGAATGAGCAGTTCTTC. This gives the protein CASSRENEQFF.

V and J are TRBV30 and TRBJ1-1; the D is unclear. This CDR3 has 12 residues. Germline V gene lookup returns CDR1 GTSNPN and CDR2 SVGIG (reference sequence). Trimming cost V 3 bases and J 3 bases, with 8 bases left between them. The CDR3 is CAWSIRHTEAFF. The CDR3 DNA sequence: TGTGCCTGGAGCATCAGGCACACTGAAGCTTTCTTT.

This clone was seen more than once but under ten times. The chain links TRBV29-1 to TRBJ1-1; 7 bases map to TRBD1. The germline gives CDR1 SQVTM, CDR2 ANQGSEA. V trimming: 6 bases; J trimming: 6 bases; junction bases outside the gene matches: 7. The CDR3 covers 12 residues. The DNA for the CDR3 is TGCAGCGTCGGGAGACAGGGCTCTGAAGCTTTCTTT. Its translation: CSVGRQGSEAFF.